This record looks at one T cell receptor (beta chain) sequence and its context. Its antigen specificity is not known. Base-call qualities are not available, and no considerably larger clone is one nucleotide away. This entry belongs to a study of cytomegalovirus exposure and HLA in healthy donors listed by TCRdb under 2017. Turning to the overall study: An earlier analysis of approximately 600 of the donors reported 276 Gb of sequence data and 117 million unique TCR beta sequences from roughly 180 million T cells. An early release that covered several hundred HLA-typed donors contained 300 to 350 gigabases of sequencing data and about 93 million unique TCR sequences. Of the 398 genotyped donors, approximately 82% fell in the genetic ancestry cluster associated with self-reported Caucasian donors. The study aimed to test whether cataloging public T cell receptors could reveal signatures of past pathogen exposure. The T cell repertoires of some 700 subjects were profiled by immunosequencing and related to cytomegalovirus serostatus. A separate validation cohort of about 110 different subjects was used in addition to the roughly 640-subject first cohort. High-throughput TCR immunosequencing, statistical association of individual TCRs with disease status, and machine learning were combined to predict cytomegalovirus infection status. To study patterns of TCR occurrence, a later analysis re-analyzed previously published TCR beta repertoires from around 660 donors and added high-resolution HLA genotyping. In the later analysis, no new phenotypic data were used to find candidate immune exposures; instead, reliance was placed on TCR beta sequences and their occurrence across donors. To decide whether each TCR beta V gene segment behaved as functional or pseudogenic, an earlier analysis of some 600 of the donors relied on high-throughput TCR beta sequencing. Donor age, sex, ethnicity and CMV serostatus were compiled alongside the repertoire data. Genome-wide SNP genotypes for about 60% of the 666 donors were used in a later genetic analysis, which treated that subset as a discovery cohort. Every discovery cohort repertoire had been produced on one sequencing platform. Both class I and class II loci were covered by HLA typing, at four-digit resolution. Typing coverage varied by locus: roughly 620-640 donors for A, B, C, DRB1 and DQB1; more than 500 for DQA1; more than 600 for DPA1; approximately 450 for DPB1. Several DR-DQ haplotypes were handled as single units for association and clustering because linkage in the cohort was strong. On average, around 240,000 unique TCR beta nucleotide sequences were sequenced per donor among 300 to 500 genotyped donors of the cohort, with 15% to 20% of those sequences being non-productive.

The cohort consisted of 670 or so healthy bone marrow donors. All cohort members were sampled while nominally healthy, although unrecorded immune exposures were likely present. The donor tested CMV seronegative and was one of the 352 seronegative cohort members. Every donor gave a peripheral blood sample, and the peripheral blood mononuclear cells from that sample were used for TCR beta sequencing. Genomic DNA extraction from the blood cell samples was performed with the Qiagen DNeasy Blood Extraction Kit. The germline V gene supplies CDR1 SGDLS and CDR2 YYNGEE. From its cysteine to its phenylalanine, the CDR3 spans 15 amino acids. The DNA shown is the 45-base CDR3, in frame from base 1. From V the trimming removes 2 bases and from J it removes 9 bases, while the gene matches leave 8 bases of the junction unaccounted for. What the authors observed across the whole study: The 87-base-pair reads could not distinguish some IMGT-functional V segments, including TRBV6-2 and TRBV6-3, so those segments were excluded. When HLA alleles, especially DR and DQ, strongly co-occurred, attributing TCR associations to individual alleles was difficult. In a later analysis, TCR association rates were found to vary across HLA loci, with the most associated TCRs seen for DRB1 alleles and the fewest for HLA-C alleles. Correlated functional status among segregating V segments might reflect linkage disequilibrium, but an unknown experimental factor could not be ruled out. In vitro tests confirmed that a few of the cytomegalovirus-associated TCR beta chains recognize cytomegalovirus antigens. In a later genetic analysis, a missense DCLRE1C variant was associated with V-gene and J-gene trimming of TCR beta chains, and the association was replicated in an independent cohort. The study listed approximately 150 TCR beta chains as associated with cytomegalovirus. A cluster of highly shared sequence variants was judged likely to be a technical artifact of the sequencing pipeline. It was suggested by the authors that the approach could potentially be generalized to other disease states and immunological phenotypes. CMV serostatus was the only immune exposure information available for the cohort. A later genetic analysis reported fewer N-insertions in productive TCRs among donors in an Asian-associated ancestry cluster than the roughly 650-donor mean. The cohort was sequenced for TCR beta chains only, and without alpha or paired-chain data the features that could be detected were limited. Compared with equally common non-associated chains, HLA-associated TCR beta chains in a later analysis were more clonally expanded and had lower generation probabilities. An earlier analysis of some 590 of the donors showed that most TCR beta V segments appeared in productive rearrangements either about 87% or about 30% of the time, which broadly matched IMGT annotations. A further reported finding was that TCR beta sequences accurately predicted the HLA-A and HLA-B alleles for most subjects in the first cohort. A later analysis reported that several top co-occurrence clusters appeared linked to parvovirus B19, influenza, CMV and Epstein-Barr virus. Because HLA typing was missing for some donors at each locus, association tests included only the typed subset. At a false discovery rate of 0.05, a later analysis linked 15,000 to 20,000 TCR beta sequences to specific HLA alleles. While some public TCRs were present in many individuals, most TCR sequences turned up only very rarely across donors. Because counts were too low, 15 or so rarely observed V segments, including chromosome 9 orphons, were excluded from the earlier analysis of 587 of the donors. According to a later analysis, most CMV-associated TCR beta chains appeared to be HLA-restricted, and the HLA associations seemed to be driven largely by CMV exposure. Roughly uniform sequencing depth across donors was assumed in presence/absence analyses, although this assumption may not hold. The classifier was reported to diagnose cytomegalovirus status with high specificity and sensitivity in both the original and validation cohorts.

Library preparation used the immunoSEQ multiplex PCR assay. For the multiplex PCR, a mixture combining 60 forward primers for TCR Vbeta segments and 13 reverse primers for TCR Jbeta segments was used. The CDR3 region of rearranged TCR beta genes was amplified from genomic DNA with a multiplex PCR assay. The Illumina HiSeq System was used to sequence the amplified TCR beta libraries as 87-base-pair reads. The original pipeline was this. A later analysis tallied 70 million to 100 million unique TCR beta chains across the approximately 670 repertoires, and about 10 million of those chains were shared by two or more donors. A nearest-neighbor algorithm error-corrected the raw reads and collapsed the reads into unique sequences, merging closely related sequences to remove PCR and sequencing errors. To assign V, D and J gene segments, CDR3 sequences were aligned to IMGT reference sequences. For a sequence to be retained, a match of at least six nucleotides to both a V gene segment and a J gene segment was required. A rearrangement was called productive if the CDR3 had no stop codons and remained in frame with V and J, and every other rearrangement was called non-productive. Following IMGT convention, CDR3 was defined as the stretch from the second conserved V-encoded cysteine up to the conserved J-encoded phenylalanine. In an earlier analysis of approximately 590 of the donors, sequences lacking an unambiguous match to a single V gene segment were excluded. In an earlier analysis of several hundred of the donors, V segments were called functional above 56.7% productive rearrangements and were called segregating when the between-donor standard deviation exceeded 5%. A statistical classification framework was built for diagnosing cytomegalovirus status from the catalog of TCR beta chain sequences. In a later analysis, V and J genes were assigned by comparing TCR nucleotide sequences against IMGT/GENE-DB human TR gene sequences. In a later analysis, CDR3 sequences and most-parsimonious VDJ recombination scenarios were assigned using the TCRdist pipeline. In a later analysis, each TCR beta chain was defined by its CDR3 amino acid sequence together with its V-gene family, and reads without a unique V-gene family were excluded. In a later analysis, a few hundred highly shared, low-generation-probability nucleotide sequences were removed to address suspected cross-contamination and a sequencing artifact. In a later analysis, a clonal expansion index was calculated for each public chain from normalized within-repertoire ranks of inferred template counts. A later analysis computed generation probabilities with a VDJ recombination model fitted to out-of-frame rearrangements, and checked the results against IGoR. A later analysis scored TCR-TCR, TCR-HLA and TCR-CMV co-occurrence with hypergeometric tests, applying a repertoire-size bias correction to TCR pairs. To estimate false discovery rates, a later analysis permuted the HLA or CMV assignments 20 times. In a later analysis, co-occurring TCRs were grouped using DBSCAN, and TCRdist sequence similarity was added for clustering within HLA-allele-positive subsets. Co-occurrence clustering excluded repertoires with fewer than 30,000 or more than 120,000 public chains, plus five with anomalous nucleotide sharing. The table comes from immuneACCESS by way of TCRdb, which keeps in-frame sequences with V and J called. Part of the clones is missing from these tables; in studies checked, under half for an unresolved V gene and the rest for unknown reasons. The DNA was the basis for D and trimming; V, J and clone size are from that table. In this sample the table shows 87,000 or so clones, 77% of which occur a single time. The ten largest clones capture around 4.5% of the sample.

Sequenced: PBMCs. This sequence originates from a woman in her thirties or forties in good health and CMV-seronegative. The receptor chain draws on TRBV9 and TRBJ2-1; 10 junctional bases match TRBD1. Here is the DNA: TGTGCCAGCAGCGTCTCCGGGACAGGGGAAGGTGAGCAGTTCTTC. Translation gives CASSVSGTGEGEQFF.